This T cell receptor beta chain was sequenced in a study of blood T cell repertoires in COVID-19. Study information: Acute-phase and convalescent COVID-19 samples originated in the United States, Italy and Spain.

Clones were sequenced by immunoSEQ multiplex PCR, and TCRdb holds only the in-frame ones, with some missing. The sample includes approximately 290,000 clones, around 89% of them seen just once. The CDR3 extends over 14 amino acids. J gave up 7 bases and V 0 bases, and 3 bases lay outside the gene matches. Germline CDR1 SGHDN, CDR2 FVKESK. This TCR was recovered from a young man with acute or convalescent COVID-19. This chain joins TRBV14 and TRBJ1-2; 9 nucleotides align to TRBD1. The specimen sequenced was peripheral blood. The CDR3 loop is CASSQDRTGAGYTF. For the CDR3, the DNA is TGTGCCAGCAGCCAAGATAGGACAGGGGCTGGCTACACCTTC.